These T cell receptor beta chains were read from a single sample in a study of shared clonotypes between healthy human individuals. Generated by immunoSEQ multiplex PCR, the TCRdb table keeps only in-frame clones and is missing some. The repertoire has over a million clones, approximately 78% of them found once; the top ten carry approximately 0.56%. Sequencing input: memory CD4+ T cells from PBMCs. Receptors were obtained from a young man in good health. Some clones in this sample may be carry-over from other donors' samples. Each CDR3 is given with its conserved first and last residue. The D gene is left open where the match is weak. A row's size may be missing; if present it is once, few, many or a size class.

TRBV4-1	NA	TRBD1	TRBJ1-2	TGCGCCAGCAGTCTCACAGGGGCCCAAGTTATAGATGGCTACGCCTTC	CASSLTGAQVIDGYAF
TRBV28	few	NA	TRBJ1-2	TGTGCCAGCAGTTTGGGACCGATCTATGGCTACACCTTC	CASSLGPIYGYTF
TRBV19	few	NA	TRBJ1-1	TGTGCCGCTTTGCGATATCCCGGGGGCACTGAAGCTTTCTTT	CAALRYPGGTEAFF
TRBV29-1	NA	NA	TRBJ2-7	TGCAGCGTTGCCGGTCTAGCGAACTACGAGCAGTACTTC	CSVAGLANYEQYF
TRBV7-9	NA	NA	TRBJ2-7	TGTGCCAGCAGTTCACGGGGCGAGCAGTACTTC	CASSSRGEQYF
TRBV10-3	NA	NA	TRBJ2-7	TGTGCCATCAGAGGGGCCCACGAGCAGTACTTC	CAIRGAHEQYF
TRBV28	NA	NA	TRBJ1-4	TGTGCCAGCAGTTCGCAGGACGGTCCTAATGAAAAACTGTTTTTT	CASSSQDGPNEKLFF
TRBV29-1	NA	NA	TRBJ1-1	TGCATCTGTACCTCAGGGGATACTGAAGCTTTCTTT	CICTSGDTEAFF
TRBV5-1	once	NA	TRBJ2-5	TGCGCCAGCAGCTTGGGACCGCCCGAGGCTATGCGGTACTTC	CASSLGPPEAMRYF
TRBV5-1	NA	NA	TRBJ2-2	TGCGCCAGCAGCTTGAACACAGGGCATTCTGGGGAGCTGTTTTTT	CASSLNTGHSGELFF
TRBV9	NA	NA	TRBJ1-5	TGTGCCAGCAGCGTAGGACAGGTGGATCAGCCCCAGCATTTT	CASSVGQVDQPQHF
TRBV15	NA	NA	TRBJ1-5	TGTGCCACCAGCAGAGCAGGTTATAGCAATCAGCCCCAGCATTTT	CATSRAGYSNQPQHF
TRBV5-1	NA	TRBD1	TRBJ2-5	TGCGCCAGCAGCCTCGGGACAGGTCCCCAAGAGACCCAGTACTTC	CASSLGTGPQETQYF
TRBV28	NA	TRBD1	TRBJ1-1	TGTGCCAGCAGCCCTGGACAGGCAAGGACTGAAGCTTTCTTT	CASSPGQARTEAFF
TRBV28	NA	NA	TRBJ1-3	TGTGCCAGCAGCTACACGGCTATTTCGGGCGCTGGAAACACCATATATTTT	CASSYTAISGAGNTIYF
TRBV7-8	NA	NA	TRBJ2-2	TGTGCCAGCAGCGTCAGTGGGCTCAACACCGGGGAGCTGTTTTTT	CASSVSGLNTGELFF